These T cell receptor beta chains were read from a single sample in a study of T cell responses to AZD1222 COVID-19 vaccine. TCRdb's copy holds only in-frame clones and misses some; the assay was immunoSEQ multiplex PCR. The sample shows roughly 100,000 clones, around 91% of them seen only once. This specimen was peripheral blood, taken on day 0 of AZD1222 vaccination. These receptors were obtained from an adult in good health. Each CDR3 is given with its conserved first and last residue. Each record gives: J gene, V gene, CDR3 protein.

J gene: TRBJ1-2
V gene: TRBV5-1
CDR3 protein: CASRSDSNYGYTF

J gene: TRBJ1-5
V gene: TRBV7-9
CDR3 protein: CASEGSNQPQHF

J gene: TRBJ1-3
V gene: TRBV6-5
CDR3 protein: CATKGGRGNTIYF

J gene: TRBJ1-2
V gene: TRBV19
CDR3 protein: CASSDGPAIYGYTF

J gene: TRBJ2-5
V gene: TRBV10-3
CDR3 protein: CAISEGGETQYF

J gene: TRBJ2-2
V gene: TRBV5-4
CDR3 protein: CASSLARGTGELFF

J gene: TRBJ2-3
V gene: TRBV27
CDR3 protein: CASSLRLPDTQYF

J gene: TRBJ2-3
V gene: TRBV3-1/TRBV3-2
CDR3 protein: CASSQGGGRTDTQYF

J gene: TRBJ2-3
V gene: TRBV5-4
CDR3 protein: CASSLLTSGGAGTDTQYF

J gene: TRBJ2-7
V gene: TRBV5-6
CDR3 protein: CASSLDYNSYEQYF

J gene: TRBJ2-2
V gene: TRBV7-2
CDR3 protein: CASSLNFVGNTGELFF

J gene: TRBJ2-5
V gene: TRBV18
CDR3 protein: CASSPTGGETQYF

J gene: TRBJ1-2
V gene: TRBV14
CDR3 protein: CASSLTGTGLTNYGYTF

J gene: TRBJ1-1
V gene: TRBV9
CDR3 protein: CASSSRVTNTEAFF

J gene: TRBJ2-6
V gene: TRBV3-1/TRBV3-2
CDR3 protein: CASSQVVGAYSGANVLTF

J gene: TRBJ1-4
V gene: TRBV19
CDR3 protein: CASRTGTGDGKLFF

J gene: TRBJ1-5
V gene: TRBV19
CDR3 protein: CASRREGSNYQPQHF

J gene: TRBJ1-2
V gene: TRBV30
CDR3 protein: CAWSGAGGYTF

J gene: TRBJ2-7
V gene: TRBV5-4
CDR3 protein: CASSWGHEQYF

J gene: TRBJ1-1
V gene: TRBV19
CDR3 protein: CASSITGNTEAFF

J gene: TRBJ2-7
V gene: TRBV3-1/TRBV3-2
CDR3 protein: CASSQGPGSGGYEQYF

J gene: TRBJ1-5
V gene: TRBV29-1
CDR3 protein: CSVLQGAQPYSNQPQHF

J gene: TRBJ2-4
V gene: TRBV10-3
CDR3 protein: CAIRPDGQNIQYF

J gene: TRBJ2-4
V gene: TRBV5-1
CDR3 protein: CASSLRGDAKNIQYF

J gene: TRBJ1-2
V gene: TRBV18
CDR3 protein: CASSLRNFDRGDGYTF

J gene: TRBJ2-2
V gene: TRBV9
CDR3 protein: CASSVTPTAGELFF

J gene: TRBJ1-5
V gene: TRBV28
CDR3 protein: CASSLSGTGNQPQHF

J gene: TRBJ1-3
V gene: TRBV30
CDR3 protein: CAWGDSGNTIYF

J gene: TRBJ1-5
V gene: TRBV7-9
CDR3 protein: CASSLTGGGQPQHF

J gene: TRBJ2-5
V gene: TRBV19
CDR3 protein: CASSISLVGGHETQYF